Each of the 14 T cell receptor beta chains below was sequenced from the same sample in a study of T-cell reconstitution after alpha-beta-depleted transplantation in children. During its preparation, the TCRbeta library received unique molecular identifiers. Each CDR3 protein is one row after TCRdb ran MiXCR on the PCR reads. The sample includes approximately 490,000 distinct CDR3 sequences, approximately 12% seen only once; the top ten take around 6.1%. The sample consisted of PBMCs from the stem cell graft donor, taken from the stem cell graft. All receptors come from a human donor who donated a stem cell graft to a child with combined immunodeficiency.

This clonotype was counted ten times or more. The chain joins TRBV27 to TRBJ2-3; D is uncertain. The CDR3 sequence is 14 residues long. Germline loops: CDR1 MNHEY, CDR2 SMNVEV (reference sequence). The germline V and J ends were trimmed by 4 bases and 2 bases, with 10 bases remaining between them. CDR3 in DNA: TGTGCCAGCAGTTGGGTGGGAACCACAGATACGCAGTATTTT. This codes for CASSWVGTTDTQYF.

This clonotype was seen repeatedly, ten times or more. The chain employs TRBV5-1 and TRBJ2-2; TRBD1 might be the D (6 bases). In germline, CDR1 is SGHRS, CDR2 YFSETQ. The CDR3 contains 15 residues. Deletions cut 0 bases from V and 4 bases from J, with 10 bases between. The CDR3 DNA follows: TGCGCCAGCAGCTTGGACAGGGCGAGCACCGGGGAGCTGTTTTTT. It encodes CASSLDRASTGELFF. Full variable domain (rest looked up from reference TRBV5-1 and TRBJ2-2): KAGVTQTPRYLIKTRGQQVTLSCSPISGHRSVSWYQQTPGQGLQFLFEYFSETQRNKGNFPGRFSGRQFSNSRSEMNVSTLELGDSALYLCASSLDRASTGELFFGEGSRLTVL.

This clonotype was found a few times. CDR3 bases: TGCAGTGCCGGACCCGGGACTAGGCACTACGAGCAGTACTTC. Amino acids: CSAGPGTRHYEQYF. The V gene is TRBV20-1, the J gene TRBJ2-7; 8 bases are a match to TRBD2. CDR3 size: 14 residues. J gave up 3 bases and V 6 bases, and 10 bases lay outside the gene matches. The germline V gene has CDR1 DFQATT and CDR2 SNEGSKA (reference sequence).

This clonotype was seen more than once but under ten times. The chain employs TRBV21-1 and TRBJ2-7; TRBD2, the D gene given by the table, was not confirmed from the DNA. TRBV21-1 is recorded as a pseudogene. There are 18 residues in the CDR3. CDR3 amino acids: CASSKVSGLAGGLYEQYF. For the CDR3, the DNA is TGTGCCAGCAGCAAAGTGTCGGGACTAGCGGGGGGGCTCTACGAGCAGTACTTC.

The chain recombines TRBV6-5 with TRBJ2-1; 10 nucleotides agree with TRBD2. J lost 6 bases, V lost 2 bases, and 4 bases had no gene match. The CDR3 totals 15 residues. CDR1 MNHEY and CDR2 SVGAGI come from the germline V gene. The CDR3 here is CASSYGSSGSNEQFF. The CDR3 nucleotides read TGTGCCAGCAGTTACGGCTCTAGCGGGAGCAATGAGCAGTTCTTC.

V is TRBV27 and J is TRBJ2-3; TRBD1 matches at 10 bases. CDR3 length: 17 amino acids. Germline V CDR1 and CDR2: MNHEY, SMNVEV (reference sequence). Trimming at V came to 1 base and at J to 3 bases, leaving 7 bases not matched to a gene. CDR3 sequence (DNA): TGTGCCAGCAGTTTATGGGGGACAGGGGAGAGAACAGATACGCAGTATTTT. This translates into CASSLWGTGERTDTQYF.

The gene calls are TRBV7-3 and TRBJ2-3; D call uncertain. CDR1 and CDR2 from the germline V gene are SGHTA and FQGTGA. The CDR3 has 15 amino acids. V lost 0 bases to trimming and J lost 0 bases, with 7 bases between them. The CDR3 region is CASSLTPTSTDTQYF. The DNA for the CDR3 is TGTGCCAGCAGCTTAACCCCCACTAGCACAGATACGCAGTATTTT.

This clonotype has only a few counts. V usage is TRBV18 and J usage is TRBJ2-1; D is unresolved. V lost 0 bases and J lost 8, with 11 bases in between. Germline CDR1 KGHSH, CDR2 LQKENI. This CDR3 spans 14 amino acids. The DNA for the CDR3 is TGTGCCAGCTCACCACCGGAGATTTCCTATGAGCAGTTCTTC. Translating gives CASSPPEISYEQFF.

This clonotype was found a few times. This chain links TRBV20-1 with TRBJ2-7; D is unresolved. V was clipped by 2 bases and J by 5 bases, with 10 bases between them. The CDR3 consists of 12 residues. Germline CDR1 is DFQATT and CDR2 is SNEGSKA (reference sequence). The CDR3 coding sequence is TGCAGTGCTAGAACTCCTCTGAACGAGCAGTACTTC. Translated: CSARTPLNEQYF.

This clonotype was seen a few times. The chain links TRBV7-3 to TRBJ2-3; TRBD2 might be the D (6 bases). Looked up from germline, CDR1 is SGHTA and CDR2 is FQGTGA. The CDR3 consists of 16 residues. The V end lost 5 bases, the J end lost 2 bases, and 17 bases lay between the germline ends. Here the CDR3 reads CASSRGPGLHTDTQYF. The CDR3 coding sequence is TGTGCCAGCAGCAGAGGACCGGGACTCCACACAGATACGCAGTATTTT.

This clonotype has a count of ten or more. This chain connects TRBV7-2 to TRBJ2-1; 9 positions match TRBD1. Germline V gives CDR1 SGHTA, CDR2 FQGNSA. The CDR3 is 12 amino acids. With 4 bases clipped from V and 15 bases from J, the junction kept 7 bases outside the gene matches. DNA of the CDR3: TGTGCCAGCAGCTATCCGGGACAGGGTTTGTTCTTC. This sequence encodes CASSYPGQGLFF.

The chain employs TRBV6-5 and TRBJ2-2; 10 positions agree with TRBD2. The CDR3 is 14 amino acids. Trimming took 4 bases from V and 6 from J; bases not matched to a gene: 2. CDR1 and CDR2 (germline): MNHEY, SVGAGI. The CDR3 bases are TGTGCCAGCAGTTGGCTAGCGGGAGCCGGGGAGCTGTTTTTT. This translates into CASSWLAGAGELFF.

This clonotype appeared many times. The CDR3 is CASSQEARSSYNEQFF. CDR3 coding DNA: TGCGCCAGCAGCCAAGAAGCCAGGAGCTCCTACAATGAGCAGTTCTTC. The chain joins TRBV4-3 to TRBJ2-1; no firm D call. Per germline, CDR1 LGHNA and CDR2 YSLEER. The CDR3 consists of 16 residues. Deletions cut 0 bases from V and 0 bases from J, with 9 bases between.

This clonotype has a count of ten or more. This rearrangement joins TRBV6-1 to TRBJ2-5; D remains unclear. This CDR3 has 12 residues. Germline CDR1 and CDR2: MNHNS and SASEGT. Trimming shortened V by 6 bases and J by 5 bases, and 10 bases separated the two germline ends. CDR3 sequence: CASSGPRETQYF. In DNA form, the CDR3 reads TGTGCCAGCAGCGGGCCTCGGGAGACCCAGTACTTC.